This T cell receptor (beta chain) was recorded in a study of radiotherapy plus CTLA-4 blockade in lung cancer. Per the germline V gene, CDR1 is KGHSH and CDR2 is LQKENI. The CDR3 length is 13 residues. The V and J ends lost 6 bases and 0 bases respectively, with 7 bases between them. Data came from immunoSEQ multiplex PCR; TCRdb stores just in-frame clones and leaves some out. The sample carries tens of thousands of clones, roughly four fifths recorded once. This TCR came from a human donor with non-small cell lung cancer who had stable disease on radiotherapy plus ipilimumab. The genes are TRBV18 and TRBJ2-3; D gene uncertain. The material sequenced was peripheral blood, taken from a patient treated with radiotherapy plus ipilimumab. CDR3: CASSLTSTDTQYF. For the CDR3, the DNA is TGTGCCAGCTCCCTCACTAGCACAGATACGCAGTATTTT.